One sample yielded the 25 T cell receptor beta chains listed below, sequenced in a study of cytomegalovirus exposure and HLA in healthy donors. PCR primers comprised 60 Vbeta and 13 Jbeta primers. Assay used: immunoSEQ multiplex PCR; TCRdb lists only in-frame clones, some missing. The sample has over 150,000 clones; more than 75% are singletons. What was sequenced was PBMCs. These receptor sequences come from a man aged 25-45 years in good health and CMV-seropositive.

The J gene is TRBJ1-1, the V gene TRBV12-5; a possible D gene is TRBD1 (6 bases). Germline V gene lookup returns CDR1 LGHNT and CDR2 FRNRAP. There are 14 residues in the CDR3. Trimming removed 3 bases at V and 6 bases at J, with 14 bases between. The CDR3 DNA reads TGTGCTAGTGGTTTTATTACCCGGACAGCTGAAGCTTTCTTT. As protein: CASGFITRTAEAFF.

The CDR3 DNA reads as TGTGCCAGCGGGTGGGGGCGAAGATTAGGTGAGCAGTTCTTC. Its protein product is CASGWGRRLGEQFF. This rearrangement joins TRBV11-2 to TRBJ2-1, with a weak D call TRBD1 (6 bases). The CDR3 spans 14 residues. Trimming removed 8 bases at V and 9 bases at J, with 20 bases between. The germline V gene has CDR1 SGHAT and CDR2 FQNNGV.

J is TRBJ2-2 and V is TRBV7-3; 16 positions match TRBD2. Germline values: CDR1 SGHTA, CDR2 FQGTGA. V was clipped by 5 bases and J by 5 bases; unmatched bases: 5. The CDR3 covers 17 residues. CDR3 DNA sequence: TGTGCCAGCAGCCCCGGGACTAGCGGGAGGGGGACCGGGGAGCTGTTTTTT. This gives the protein CASSPGTSGRGTGELFF.

The genes are TRBV7-2 and TRBJ2-1; 12 nucleotides line up with TRBD2. Germline V gene data show CDR1 as SGHTA and CDR2 as FQGNSA. This CDR3 region has 17 residues. After removal of 5 bases from V and 3 bases from J, the junction contained 8 bases not matched to a gene. The CDR3 nucleotides are TGTGCCAGCAGCCCCGGACTAGCGGGGATCGTCTACAATGAGCAGTTCTTC. Translation: CASSPGLAGIVYNEQFF.

This sequence joins TRBV6-6 and TRBJ2-7; 11 bases align to TRBD1. There are 14 residues in the CDR3. Germline loops: CDR1 MNHNY, CDR2 SVGAGI (reference sequence). V shed 5 bases, J shed 6 bases, and the junction held 6 bases outside the gene matches. CDR3 region: CASSPRDRGSEQYF. The CDR3, as DNA: TGTGCCAGCAGTCCAAGGGACAGGGGGTCCGAGCAGTACTTC.

This clone has more than one count but fewer than ten. The chain couples TRBV5-1 to TRBJ2-7, with TRBD2 matching 7 bases. Looked up from germline, CDR1 is SGHRS and CDR2 is YFSETQ. The CDR3 sequence is 14 residues long. V was pared by 3 bases and J by 0 bases, with 3 bases of the junction left unmatched. The CDR3 region has the DNA TGCGCCAGCAGCTACGGGACTAACTCCTACGAGCAGTACTTC. Protein sequence: CASSYGTNSYEQYF.

The V and J genes are TRBV18 and TRBJ2-5; D call uncertain. With 4 bases removed from V and 0 bases from J, the gap between germline ends came to 15 bases. The germline V gene encodes CDR1 KGHSH and CDR2 LQKENI. CDR3 length: 16 residues. In nucleotides, the CDR3 is TGTGCCAGCTCACAAAACCGGGTCGAGTACCAAGAGACCCAGTACTTC. Its protein product is CASSQNRVEYQETQYF.

The gene calls are TRBV7-2 and TRBJ2-3; TRBD2 matches at 7 bases. The V segment lost 5 bases and the J segment 5 bases; nucleotides outside the gene matches: 10. Germline-derived CDR1 and CDR2 are SGHTA and FQGNSA. The CDR3 length is 15 residues. The CDR3 DNA sequence: TGTGCCAGCAGCCCAAAGGCGGGGAGGGAAGATACGCAGTATTTT. Its translation is CASSPKAGREDTQYF.

The CDR3 DNA is TGTGCCAGCAGTGAAGCCGGGACTAGCGGGTTCAGAAAGCAGTTCTTC. Protein product: CASSEAGTSGFRKQFF. The rearrangement uses TRBV25-1 and TRBJ2-1, with 12 bases lining up with TRBD2. The germline V gene has CDR1 MGHDK and CDR2 SYGVNS. The CDR3 is 16 residues long. J was trimmed by 11 bases and V by 2 bases; bases with no gene match: 10.

The chain uses TRBV5-1 and TRBJ2-3; TRBD2 agrees at 11 bases. The CDR3 contains 14 residues. V lost 2 bases, J lost 4 bases, and 0 bases stayed unmatched. Germline CDR1 is SGHRS and CDR2 is YFSETQ. CDR3 sequence: CASSLLAGADTQYF. DNA of the CDR3: TGCGCCAGCAGCTTACTAGCGGGGGCAGATACGCAGTATTTT.

The chain combines TRBV5-1 with TRBJ2-3, with 8 bases aligning to TRBD1. The germline V gene encodes CDR1 SGHRS and CDR2 YFSETQ. J gave up 11 bases and V 2 bases, and 10 bases lay outside the gene matches. The CDR3 is 14 amino acids. CDR3 in amino acids: CASSLGQGRAGQYF. The CDR3 coding sequence is TGCGCCAGCAGCTTAGGACAGGGACGAGCCGGGCAGTATTTT.

V and J are TRBV30 and TRBJ2-3; 7 positions match TRBD2. Germline V gives CDR1 GTSNPN, CDR2 SVGIG (reference sequence). The CDR3 is 15 residues long. V shed 2 bases and J 0 bases; nucleotides not matched to a gene: 5. In DNA, the CDR3 is TGTGCCTGGAGTCAGGGAGGGGTGAGCACAGATACGCAGTATTTT. It yields the protein CAWSQGGVSTDTQYF.

The chain has TRBV5-1 and TRBJ1-1; possibly TRBD1 for D (5 bases). Germline V CDR1 and CDR2: SGHRS, YFSETQ. This CDR3 has 15 residues. The V end lost 5 bases, the J end lost 1 base, and 15 bases lay between the germline ends. The CDR3 sequence: CASRWRFTGNTEAFF. CDR3 nucleotide sequence: TGCGCCAGCAGGTGGAGATTTACAGGGAACACTGAAGCTTTCTTT.

This clone was seen a few times. The chain carries TRBV28 and TRBJ1-5, with 10 bases fitting TRBD1. J lost 2 bases, V lost 6 bases, and 16 bases had no gene match. CDR1 is MDHEN and CDR2 is SYDVKM in the germline V gene. This CDR3 has 19 residues. CDR3 in amino acids: CASRSGTGEFVSGNQPQHF. The CDR3 region has the DNA TGTGCCAGCAGATCCGGGACAGGGGAGTTCGTTAGCGGCAATCAGCCCCAGCATTTT.

This clone was counted once. This chain joins TRBV2 and TRBJ1-1, with TRBD1 identical over 7 bases. CDR1 and CDR2 (germline): SNHLY, FYNNEI. This CDR3 contains 14 residues. Germline trimming cut 6 bases from V and 0 bases from J; bases unmatched to any gene: 4. The CDR3 DNA is TGTGCCAGCAGACAGACAGGGATGAACACTGAAGCTTTCTTT. Its translation: CASRQTGMNTEAFF.

The V gene is TRBV27, the J gene TRBJ2-3; 8 bases map to TRBD1. The V gene's germline CDR1 is MNHEY and CDR2 SMNVEV (reference sequence). V trimming: 4 bases; J trimming: 5 bases; junction bases outside the gene matches: 11. This CDR3 contains 16 residues. CDR3 bases: TGTGCCAGCAGTTCGTTTGGGCAGGGGGCTATAGATACGCAGTATTTT. This gives the protein CASSSFGQGAIDTQYF.

The V gene is TRBV6-4, the J gene TRBJ2-2; D remains ambiguous. The CDR3 covers 12 residues. CDR1 and CDR2 (germline): MRHNA, SNTAGT. V gave up 1 base and J gave up 8 bases, with 5 bases separating them. The CDR3 nucleotides are TGTGCCAGCAGTGACTTCCGTGGGGAGCTGTTTTTT. It translates to CASSDFRGELFF.

This rearrangement joins TRBV6-5 to TRBJ1-5, with D unresolved. Germline V CDR1 and CDR2: MNHEY, SVGAGI. The CDR3 contains 15 residues. With 0 bases removed from V and 2 bases from J, the gap between germline ends came to 8 bases. The CDR3 nucleotides are TGTGCCAGCAGTTACTCCGGGATGGGCAATCAGCCCCAGCATTTT. It translates to CASSYSGMGNQPQHF.

The chain employs TRBV19 and TRBJ2-2; D uncertain. Germline loops: CDR1 LNHDA, CDR2 SQIVND (reference sequence). Trimming left V 3 bases short and J 0 bases short, with 17 bases between. The CDR3 is made up of 18 amino acids. CDR3 in amino acids: CASSIPPRDIANTGELFF. The CDR3 region has the DNA TGTGCCAGTAGTATCCCTCCCCGTGACATTGCGAACACCGGGGAGCTGTTTTTT.

V usage is TRBV12-5 and J usage is TRBJ2-7, with D tentatively TRBD1 (6 bases). Trimming cost V 4 bases and J 2 bases, with 15 bases left between them. The CDR3 sequence is 15 residues long. Germline CDR1 LGHNT, CDR2 FRNRAP. CDR3 in amino acids: CASGSAGTFTYEQYF. CDR3 nucleotides: TGTGCTAGTGGTTCCGCCGGGACATTTACCTACGAGCAGTACTTC.

The chain links TRBV19 to TRBJ2-3; 8 bases align to TRBD1. The germline V gene encodes CDR1 LNHDA and CDR2 SQIVND (reference sequence). This CDR3 contains 15 residues. V gave up 6 bases and J gave up 5 bases; unmatched junction bases: 10. CDR3 protein: CASSPDRARIDTQYF. The DNA for the CDR3 is TGTGCCAGTAGCCCGGACAGGGCAAGGATAGATACGCAGTATTTT.

V usage is TRBV5-1 and J usage is TRBJ2-7; weak D call: TRBD1 (6 bases). The CDR3 runs to 13 residues. Germline V gives CDR1 SGHRS, CDR2 YFSETQ. Trimming shortened V by 2 bases and J by 3 bases, and 9 bases separated the two germline ends. As DNA, the CDR3 is TGCGCCAGCAGCTTTCCGGACAGCTACGAGCAGTACTTC. It encodes CASSFPDSYEQYF.

This chain connects TRBV28 to TRBJ2-3; D possibly corresponds to TRBD2 (6 bases). The ends were cut back, 6 bases at V and 5 bases at J, with 18 bases in the middle. CDR3 length: 15 residues. Germline V gene lookup returns CDR1 MDHEN and CDR2 SYDVKM. CDR3 DNA sequence: TGTGCCAGCAGCCCCGGGGGAGCGGCTATAGATACGCAGTATTTT. Its translation is CASSPGGAAIDTQYF.

This clone was found once. CDR3 sequence (DNA): TGTGCCTGGAGTCTCCCGTCGACAGGGGGACTCTATGGCTACACCTTC. It yields the protein CAWSLPSTGGLYGYTF. The V and J genes are TRBV30 and TRBJ1-2, with 9 bases aligning to TRBD1. Germline V gives CDR1 GTSNPN, CDR2 SVGIG (reference sequence). This CDR3 is 16 amino acids long. The V gene end was trimmed by 2 bases and the J gene end by 4 bases; junction bases not matched to a gene: 11.

The rearrangement joins TRBV27 to TRBJ1-2; TRBD1 might be the D (5 bases). The CDR3 is made up of 14 amino acids. The V end lost 5 bases, the J end lost 5 bases, and 15 bases lay between the germline ends. CDR1 is MNHEY, CDR2 SMNVEV, per germline (reference sequence). The CDR3 bases are TGTGCCAGCAGTGCCATACAGGAACAATATGGCTACACCTTC. Residues: CASSAIQEQYGYTF.